These 31 T cell receptor beta chains originate from one sample sequenced in a study of technical replicates of blood from several donors (dated by TCRdb to about 2017). To prepare the library, the immunoSEQ multiplex PCR assay was applied. The table was pulled from immuneACCESS by TCRdb, which kept in-frame rearrangements only. Such tables lose some clones; where checked, under half of the loss comes from unresolved V genes, and the rest has no known cause. The sample profile shows about 100,000 clones; about 94% of them were found once. The leading ten clones occupy 0.2% to 0.25% of the sample. Sequenced sample: T cells isolated from PBMCs. These receptors all come from a human donor in good health.

The rearrangement uses TRBV28 and TRBJ2-7, with TRBD1 as a possible D gene (5 bases). Between the trimmed V and J ends, which lost 4 bases and 0 bases, there was a span of 13 bases. The germline gives CDR1 MDHEN, CDR2 SYDVKM. CDR3 length: 15 residues. The CDR3 spells CASSSKYRISYEQYF. The CDR3, as DNA: TGTGCCAGCAGTTCAAAATACAGGATCTCCTACGAGCAGTACTTC.

This chain uses TRBV29-1 with TRBJ1-2, with D maybe TRBD1 (5 bases). In germline, CDR1 is SQVTM, CDR2 ANQGSEA. The CDR3 sequence is 12 residues long. V dropped 0 bases and J dropped 8 bases, with 10 bases sitting between them. Here the CDR3 reads CSVEDSGGGYTF. The CDR3, as DNA: TGCAGCGTTGAAGATAGCGGGGGAGGCTACACCTTC.

The chain recombines TRBV27 with TRBJ2-1; unclear D gene. CDR3 length: 13 residues. Between the trimmed V and J ends, which lost 0 bases and 3 bases, there was a span of 3 bases. Germline CDR1 is MNHEY and CDR2 is SMNVEV (reference sequence). CDR3 nucleotide sequence: TGTGCCAGCAGTTTATCCCACTACAATGAGCAGTTCTTC. It yields the protein CASSLSHYNEQFF.

CDR3 region: CASSFGQGGGEKLFF. The CDR3 DNA reads as TGCGCCAGCAGCTTCGGGCAGGGAGGAGGAGAAAAACTGTTTTTT. The chain links TRBV5-1 to TRBJ1-4; tentative D call: TRBD1 (5 bases). Germline V CDR1 and CDR2: SGHRS, YFSETQ. V was trimmed by 2 bases and J by 8 bases, leaving 16 bases between them. The CDR3 is made up of 15 amino acids.

The J gene is TRBJ2-1, the V gene TRBV19; TRBD2 matches at 14 bases. After removal of 2 bases from V and 4 bases from J, the junction contained 1 base not matched to a gene. CDR3 length: 16 residues. Germline V gene data show CDR1 as LNHDA and CDR2 as SQIVND (reference sequence). CDR3 in amino acids: CASSIRLAGGYNEQFF. CDR3 in DNA: TGTGCCAGTAGTATAAGACTAGCGGGAGGGTACAATGAGCAGTTCTTC.

This chain links TRBV19 with TRBJ1-5; 7 positions agree with TRBD1. The CDR3 has 17 residues. CDR1 and CDR2 from the germline V gene are LNHDA and SQIVND (reference sequence). V lost 5 bases, J lost 7 bases, and 17 bases stayed unmatched. CDR3 amino acids: CASSQYPGTVFSQPQHF. The CDR3 DNA reads TGTGCCAGTAGTCAATATCCCGGGACAGTTTTTAGCCAGCCCCAGCATTTT.

This chain joins TRBV18 and TRBJ2-7, with a possible D match to TRBD1 (6 bases). Germline V CDR1 and CDR2: KGHSH, LQKENI. V dropped 2 bases and J dropped 6 bases, with 14 bases sitting between them. The CDR3 sequence is 14 residues long. The CDR3 nucleotides read TGTGCCAGCTCACCATTAAACAGGGACCGCGAGCAGTACTTC. Its translation is CASSPLNRDREQYF.

The chain recombines TRBV19 with TRBJ1-2; weak D call: TRBD1 (5 bases). Germline CDR1 reads LNHDA; CDR2 reads SQIVND (reference sequence). The CDR3 has 15 residues. Trimming left V 3 bases short and J 4 bases short, with 15 bases between. Written as DNA, the CDR3 is TGTGCCAGTAGTATCTTGCAGGGCCCTGTCTATGGCTACACCTTC. Its translation is CASSILQGPVYGYTF.

The rearrangement joins TRBV5-1 to TRBJ2-7; the D gene is possibly TRBD2 (5 bases). The CDR3 loop spans 16 amino acids. Germline V gene data show CDR1 as SGHRS and CDR2 as YFSETQ. Trimming shortened V by 9 bases and J by 6 bases, and 28 bases separated the two germline ends. The CDR3 region is CATSRATTTAAAEQYF. The CDR3 nucleotides are TGCGCCACCTCGAGGGCAACGACGACCGCGGCGGCCGAGCAGTACTTC. Drawing the rest from reference TRBV5-1 and TRBJ2-7, the complete variable domain is KAGVTQTPRYLIKTRGQQVTLSCSPISGHRSVSWYQQTPGQGLQFLFEYFSETQRNKGNFPGRFSGRQFSNSRSEMNVSTLELGDSALYLCATSRATTTAAAEQYFGPGTRLTVT.

This chain uses TRBV7-3 with TRBJ2-1; 8 nucleotides match TRBD2. With V trimmed by 4 bases and J by 7 bases, 9 bases remained unmatched. The CDR3 runs to 15 residues. Germline V gene data show CDR1 as SGHTA and CDR2 as FQGTGA. The CDR3 sequence is CASSSPPGGANEQFF. As DNA, the CDR3 is TGTGCCAGCAGCTCCCCGCCGGGGGGGGCGAATGAGCAGTTCTTC.

V and J are TRBV2 and TRBJ2-1; 8 positions agree with TRBD1. Germline CDR1 and CDR2: SNHLY and FYNNEI. The CDR3 sequence is 15 residues long. The V and J ends lost 2 bases and 5 bases, in that order; junction bases with no gene match: 5. In DNA form, the CDR3 reads TGTGCCAGCAGTGAAAGGACAGGGAGAAACAATGAGCAGTTCTTC. Protein: CASSERTGRNNEQFF.

J is TRBJ2-1 and V is TRBV27, with TRBD2 as a possible D gene (6 bases). V shed 6 bases and J shed 4 bases, with 16 bases lying between them. This CDR3 has 15 amino acids. Germline CDR1 reads MNHEY; CDR2 reads SMNVEV (reference sequence). CDR3 protein: CASRTPGLLYNEQFF. The CDR3 DNA is TGTGCCAGCAGGACGCCGGGACTCCTATACAATGAGCAGTTCTTC.

The rearrangement joins TRBV5-1 to TRBJ2-1; TRBD1 matches 8 bases. J lost 5 bases, V lost 3 bases, and 16 bases had no gene match. The CDR3 has 18 amino acids. Germline V gene sequence: CDR1 SGHRS, CDR2 YFSETQ. This CDR3 is CASSSTGAQTAENNEQFF. DNA for the CDR3: TGCGCCAGCAGCTCGACAGGGGCCCAAACCGCCGAAAACAATGAGCAGTTCTTC.

The rearrangement joins TRBV5-4 to TRBJ2-3, with 9 bases that match TRBD2. V was pared by 2 bases and J by 3 bases, with 4 bases of the junction left unmatched. Germline V gene data show CDR1 as SGHNT and CDR2 as YYREEE (reference sequence). CDR3 size: 15 residues. The CDR3 DNA is TGTGCCAGCAGCTTTAGCGGGAGTTATACAGATACGCAGTATTTT. Protein: CASSFSGSYTDTQYF.

The chain combines TRBV7-9 with TRBJ2-3; 8 bases map to TRBD1. Trimming at V came to 5 bases and at J to 2 bases, leaving 9 bases not matched to a gene. The CDR3 consists of 16 residues. Per germline, CDR1 SEHNR and CDR2 FQNEAQ (reference sequence). The CDR3 DNA is TGTGCCAGCAGCCCTAGGACAGGGAGTTTCACAGATACGCAGTATTTT. Encoded protein: CASSPRTGSFTDTQYF.

This rearrangement joins TRBV7-3 to TRBJ2-1, with 8 bases lining up with TRBD2. There are 15 residues in the CDR3. The germline V gene has CDR1 SGHTA and CDR2 FQGTGA. Unmatched junction bases numbered 11, after V lost 6 bases and J lost 7 bases. In DNA, the CDR3 is TGTGCCAGCAGGGTTACCGGGGGGGCGGTAAATGAGCAGTTCTTC. It specifies CASRVTGGAVNEQFF.

The chain couples TRBV6-6 to TRBJ1-2, with TRBD1 identical over 7 bases. From germline, CDR1 is MNHNY and CDR2 SVGAGI (reference sequence). The CDR3 sequence is 14 residues long. V lost 6 bases and J lost 2; bases outside the gene matches: 6. Written as DNA, the CDR3 is TGTGCCAGCAGACCAGGGGGGTCCAACTATGGCTACACCTTC. Translating it yields CASRPGGSNYGYTF.

The rearrangement links TRBV2 to TRBJ2-3; 9 bases align to TRBD2. V lost 7 bases and J lost 0; bases outside the gene matches: 17. Germline CDR1 and CDR2: SNHLY and FYNNEI. There are 19 residues in the CDR3. The CDR3 DNA reads as TGTGCCAGCATAGTCGGCGGGAGGGTCCTAGTAGCTAGCACAGATACGCAGTATTTT. This translates into CASIVGGRVLVASTDTQYF.

The chain uses TRBV4-1 and TRBJ1-4; D not resolved. The V gene lost 1 base and the J gene lost 16 bases, with 16 bases spanning the gap. There are 13 residues in the CDR3. The germline gives CDR1 MGHRA, CDR2 YSYEKL. In nucleotides, the CDR3 is TGCGCCAGCAGCCAAGGCGGAATCCTCACTCCGTTTTTT. Translated: CASSQGGILTPFF.

V is TRBV19 and J is TRBJ1-5; D uncertain. The CDR3 is 17 amino acids. CDR1 and CDR2 from the germline V gene are LNHDA and SQIVND (reference sequence). V was cut by 5 bases and J by 0 bases, with 17 bases left in between. CDR3 DNA sequence: TGTGCCAGTAGTGGTTTGAGGGCACTCTATAGCAATCAGCCCCAGCATTTT. It translates to CASSGLRALYSNQPQHF.

The rearrangement joins TRBV28 to TRBJ2-5, with 7 positions matching TRBD1. The trim removed 8 bases at V and 2 bases at J, leaving 14 bases unmatched. Germline CDR1 MDHEN, CDR2 SYDVKM. The CDR3 covers 16 residues. The CDR3 region has the DNA TGTGCCAGCGTTAAAGTGGGGACAGCGTTGCAAGAGACCCAGTACTTC. This codes for CASVKVGTALQETQYF.

The rearrangement joins TRBV6-5 to TRBJ2-7; no definite D call. The CDR3 length is 14 residues. V was pared by 0 bases and J by 0 bases, with 6 bases between. Germline V gene lookup returns CDR1 MNHEY and CDR2 SVGAGI. CDR3 amino acids: CASSYSGDSYEQYF. The CDR3 DNA reads as TGTGCCAGCAGTTACTCAGGAGACTCCTACGAGCAGTACTTC.

V gene TRBV5-5 combines with J gene TRBJ1-2, with D perhaps TRBD1 (6 bases). V lost 1 base and J 9 bases, leaving 13 bases between the germline ends. In germline, CDR1 is SGHKS, CDR2 YYEKEE (reference sequence). The CDR3 contains 13 residues. CDR3 in amino acids: CASSLWDMERYTF. CDR3 DNA sequence: TGTGCCAGCAGCTTGTGGGACATGGAACGCTACACCTTC.

The genes are TRBV11-2 and TRBJ2-7; TRBD2 aligns across 10 bases. This CDR3 has 15 residues. V lost 2 bases, J lost 3 bases, and 4 bases stayed unmatched. CDR1 SGHAT and CDR2 FQNNGV come from the germline V gene. CDR3 region: CASSLSGREGYEQYF. CDR3 coding DNA: TGTGCCAGCAGCTTAAGCGGGAGGGAGGGCTACGAGCAGTACTTC.

CDR3 protein: CASSVAQETGNTIYF. For the CDR3, the DNA is TGTGCCAGCAGCGTAGCTCAAGAAACAGGAAACACCATATATTTT. V usage is TRBV9 and J usage is TRBJ1-3, with no clear D. Germline V gene sequence: CDR1 SGDLS, CDR2 YYNGEE. This CDR3 contains 15 residues. With 0 bases removed from V and 4 bases from J, the gap between germline ends came to 11 bases. Together with reference TRBV9 and TRBJ1-3, the CDR3 gives the full variable domain: DSGVTQTPKHLITATGQRVTLRCSPRSGDLSVYWYQQSLDQGLQFLIQYYNGEERAKGNILERFSAQQFPDLHSELNLSSLELGDSALYFCASSVAQETGNTIYFGEGSWLTVV.

This clone was counted between two and nine times. The rearrangement uses TRBV13 and TRBJ2-3; 7 bases map to TRBD2. Germline CDR1 is PRHDT and CDR2 is FYEKMQ (reference sequence). V lost 4 bases, J lost 1 base, and 11 bases stayed unmatched. The CDR3 has 17 amino acids. The CDR3 nucleotides are TGTGCCAGCAGCTCCTATAGTAAGCGGGGAGGCACAGATACGCAGTATTTT. As protein: CASSSYSKRGGTDTQYF.

The genes are TRBV28 and TRBJ2-5; D is possibly TRBD1 (5 bases). Germline V CDR1 and CDR2: MDHEN, SYDVKM. The CDR3 length is 12 residues. V gave up 5 bases and J gave up 4 bases, with 8 bases separating them. CDR3 DNA sequence: TGTGCCAGCAGTCTCAGGGTAGAGACCCAGTACTTC. Its translation: CASSLRVETQYF.

This clone was detected a few times. The CDR3 spells CASLQERNTEAFF. CDR3 sequence (DNA): TGTGCCAGTCTCCAGGAAAGGAACACTGAAGCTTTCTTT. The chain is built from TRBV7-9 and TRBJ1-1; no clear D. CDR1 SEHNR and CDR2 FQNEAQ come from the germline V gene (reference sequence). V was cut by 9 bases and J by 1 base, with 12 bases left in between. This CDR3 comprises 13 residues.

The rearrangement uses TRBV4-1 and TRBJ2-7; maybe TRBD2 (6 bases). From germline, CDR1 is MGHRA and CDR2 YSYEKL. The germline V and J ends were trimmed by 1 base and 2 bases, with 15 bases remaining between them. The CDR3 has 16 residues. The CDR3 here is CASSQGPGLSTYEQYF. Here the CDR3 DNA reads TGCGCCAGCAGCCAAGGTCCGGGACTGTCGACCTACGAGCAGTACTTC.

The rearrangement joins TRBV2 to TRBJ1-5, with 10 bases fitting TRBD1. V lost 11 bases to trimming and J lost 7 bases; unmatched junction nucleotides: 11. Germline CDR1 is SNHLY and CDR2 is FYNNEI. The CDR3 runs to 14 residues. The CDR3 DNA reads TGTGCCGTCCGGGGGACAGGGGACCTACAGCCCCAGCATTTT. Residues: CAVRGTGDLQPQHF.

V is TRBV29-1 and J is TRBJ2-7, with TRBD1 as a possible D gene (5 bases). Per the germline V gene, CDR1 is SQVTM and CDR2 is ANQGSEA. The V end lost 6 bases, the J end lost 6 bases, and 15 bases lay between the germline ends. The length of the CDR3 is 12 residues. CDR3 sequence (DNA): TGCAGCGTCAGCATGGGGCGTAGCGAGCAGTACTTC. Translated: CSVSMGRSEQYF.